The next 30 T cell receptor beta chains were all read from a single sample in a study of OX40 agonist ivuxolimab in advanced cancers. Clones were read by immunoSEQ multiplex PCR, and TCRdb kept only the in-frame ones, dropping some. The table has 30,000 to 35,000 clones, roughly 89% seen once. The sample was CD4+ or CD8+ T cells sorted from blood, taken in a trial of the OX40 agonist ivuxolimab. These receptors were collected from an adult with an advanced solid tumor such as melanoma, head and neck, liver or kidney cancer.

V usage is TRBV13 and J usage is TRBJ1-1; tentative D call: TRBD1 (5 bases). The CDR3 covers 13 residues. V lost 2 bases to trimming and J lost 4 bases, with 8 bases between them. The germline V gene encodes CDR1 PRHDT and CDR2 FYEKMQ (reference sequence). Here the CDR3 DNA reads TGTGCCAGCAGCTTAAGGAGGGGCACTGAAGCTTTCTTT. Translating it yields CASSLRRGTEAFF.

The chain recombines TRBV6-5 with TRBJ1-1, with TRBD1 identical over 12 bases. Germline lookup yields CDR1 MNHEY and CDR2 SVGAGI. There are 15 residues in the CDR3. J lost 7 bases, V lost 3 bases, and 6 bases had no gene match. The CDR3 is CASSYSGTGGDEAFF. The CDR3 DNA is TGTGCCAGCAGTTATTCCGGGACAGGGGGCGATGAAGCTTTCTTT.

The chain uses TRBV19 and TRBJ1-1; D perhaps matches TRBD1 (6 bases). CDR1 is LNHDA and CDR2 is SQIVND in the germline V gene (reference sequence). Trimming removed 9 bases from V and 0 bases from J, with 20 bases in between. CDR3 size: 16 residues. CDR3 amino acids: CASKKNTRGMNTEAFF. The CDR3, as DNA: TGTGCCAGCAAGAAAAATACGAGGGGGATGAACACTGAAGCTTTCTTT.

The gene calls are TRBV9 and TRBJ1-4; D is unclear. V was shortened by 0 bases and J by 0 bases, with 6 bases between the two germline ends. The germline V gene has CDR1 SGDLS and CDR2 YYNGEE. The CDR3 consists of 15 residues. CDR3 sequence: CASSVEQTTNEKLFF. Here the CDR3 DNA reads TGTGCCAGCAGCGTAGAGCAGACAACTAATGAAAAACTGTTTTTT. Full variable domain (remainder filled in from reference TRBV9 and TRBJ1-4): DSGVTQTPKHLITATGQRVTLRCSPRSGDLSVYWYQQSLDQGLQFLIQYYNGEERAKGNILERFSAQQFPDLHSELNLSSLELGDSALYFCASSVEQTTNEKLFFGSGTQLSVL.

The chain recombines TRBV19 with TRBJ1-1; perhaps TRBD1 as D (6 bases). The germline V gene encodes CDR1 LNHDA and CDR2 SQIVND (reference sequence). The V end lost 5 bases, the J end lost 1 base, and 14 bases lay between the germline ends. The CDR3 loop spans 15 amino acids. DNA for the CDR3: TGTGCCAGTAGTCCATCCTTGACAGGGAACACTGAAGCTTTCTTT. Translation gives CASSPSLTGNTEAFF.

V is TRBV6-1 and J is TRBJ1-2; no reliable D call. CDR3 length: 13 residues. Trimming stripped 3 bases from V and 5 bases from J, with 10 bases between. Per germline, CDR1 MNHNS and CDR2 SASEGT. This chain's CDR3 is CASSDRLLYGYTF. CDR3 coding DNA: TGTGCCAGCAGTGATAGGTTGCTTTATGGCTACACCTTC.

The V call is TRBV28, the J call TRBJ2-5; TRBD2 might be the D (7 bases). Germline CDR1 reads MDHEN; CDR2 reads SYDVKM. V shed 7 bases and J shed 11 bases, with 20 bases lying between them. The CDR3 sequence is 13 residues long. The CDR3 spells CASIARGEGEQYF. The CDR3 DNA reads TGTGCCAGCATCGCCCGCGGGGAGGGGGAGCAGTACTTC.

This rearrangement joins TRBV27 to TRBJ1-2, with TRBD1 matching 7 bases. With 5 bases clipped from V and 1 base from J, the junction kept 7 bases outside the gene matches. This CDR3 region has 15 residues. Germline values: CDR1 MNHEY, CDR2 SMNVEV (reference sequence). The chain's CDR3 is CASSPRDSINYGYTF. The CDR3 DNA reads TGTGCCAGCAGTCCGCGGGACAGCATTAACTATGGCTACACCTTC.

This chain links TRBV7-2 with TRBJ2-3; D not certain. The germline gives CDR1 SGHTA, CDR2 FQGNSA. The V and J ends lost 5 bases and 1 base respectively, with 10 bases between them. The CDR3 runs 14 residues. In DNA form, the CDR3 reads TGTGCCAGCAGCACCACCGGCGGCACAGATACGCAGTATTTT. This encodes CASSTTGGTDTQYF.

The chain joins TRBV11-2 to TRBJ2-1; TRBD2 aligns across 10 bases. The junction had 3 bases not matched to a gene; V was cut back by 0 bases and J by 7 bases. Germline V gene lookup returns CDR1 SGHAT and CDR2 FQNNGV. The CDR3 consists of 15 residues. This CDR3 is CASSLDPSGGNEQFF. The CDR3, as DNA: TGTGCCAGCAGCTTAGATCCTAGCGGGGGAAATGAGCAGTTCTTC.

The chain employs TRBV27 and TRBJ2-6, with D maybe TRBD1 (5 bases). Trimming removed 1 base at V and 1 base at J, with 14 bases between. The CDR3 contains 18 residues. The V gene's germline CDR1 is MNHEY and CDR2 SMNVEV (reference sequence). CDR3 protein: CASSLFGRAVSGANVLTF. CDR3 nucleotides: TGTGCCAGCAGTTTATTCGGCAGGGCGGTTTCTGGGGCCAACGTCCTGACTTTC.

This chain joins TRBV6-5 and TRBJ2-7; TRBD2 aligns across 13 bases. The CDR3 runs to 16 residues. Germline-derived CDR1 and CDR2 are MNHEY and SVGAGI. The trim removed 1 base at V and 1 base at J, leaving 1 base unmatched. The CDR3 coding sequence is TGTGCCAGCAGTTACTGGACTAGCGGGGGTTCCTACGAGCAGTACTTC. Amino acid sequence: CASSYWTSGGSYEQYF.

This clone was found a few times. CDR3 in amino acids: CASSYGLGYGYTF. CDR3 DNA: TGTGCCAGCAGTTACGGGTTAGGCTATGGCTACACCTTC. The chain joins TRBV6-5 to TRBJ1-2, with unresolved D. Germline V gene sequence: CDR1 MNHEY, CDR2 SVGAGI. This CDR3 is built from 13 residues. Trimming took 2 bases from V and 4 from J, leaving 8 bases between them.

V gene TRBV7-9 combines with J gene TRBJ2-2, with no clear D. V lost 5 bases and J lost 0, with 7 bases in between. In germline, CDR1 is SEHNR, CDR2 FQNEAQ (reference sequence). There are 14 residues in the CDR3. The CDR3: CASSRVSNTGELFF. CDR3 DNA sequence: TGTGCCAGCAGCCGCGTGTCGAACACCGGGGAGCTGTTTTTT.

The DNA of the CDR3 is TGTGCCAGCAGCAAGGGGACTAGTTCGGACGAGCAGTACTTC. Its protein product is CASSKGTSSDEQYF. J is TRBJ2-5 and V is TRBV5-4, with TRBD2 matching 8 bases. TRBJ2-7 explains the end of the DNA better; the J call may be wrong. CDR1 and CDR2 from the germline V gene are SGHNT and YYREEE (reference sequence). This CDR3 is built from 14 residues.

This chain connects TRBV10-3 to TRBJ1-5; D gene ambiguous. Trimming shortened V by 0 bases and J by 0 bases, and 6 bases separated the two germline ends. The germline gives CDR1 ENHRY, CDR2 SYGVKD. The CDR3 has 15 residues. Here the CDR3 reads CAISESVTSNQPQHF. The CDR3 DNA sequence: TGTGCCATCAGTGAGTCGGTGACTAGCAATCAGCCCCAGCATTTT.

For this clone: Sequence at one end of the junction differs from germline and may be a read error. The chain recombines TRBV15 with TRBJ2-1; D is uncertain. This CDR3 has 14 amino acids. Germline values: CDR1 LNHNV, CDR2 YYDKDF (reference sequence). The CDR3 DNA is TGTGCCACCAGTTTCCTCAGCTCCTACAATGGGCAGTTCTTC. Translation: CATSFLSSYNGQFF.

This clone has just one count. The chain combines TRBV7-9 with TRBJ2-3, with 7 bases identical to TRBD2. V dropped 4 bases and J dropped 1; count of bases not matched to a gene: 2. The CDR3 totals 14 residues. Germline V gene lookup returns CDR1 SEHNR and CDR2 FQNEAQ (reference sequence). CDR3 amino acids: CASSWAGGTDTQYF. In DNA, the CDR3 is TGTGCCAGCAGCTGGGCGGGGGGCACAGATACGCAGTATTTT.

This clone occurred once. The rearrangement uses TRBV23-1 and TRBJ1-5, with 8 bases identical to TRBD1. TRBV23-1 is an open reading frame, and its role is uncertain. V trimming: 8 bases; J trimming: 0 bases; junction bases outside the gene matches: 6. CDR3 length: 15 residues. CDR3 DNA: TGCGCCAGCGGGGACAGGAAGTATAGCAATCAGCCCCAGCATTTT. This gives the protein CASGDRKYSNQPQHF.

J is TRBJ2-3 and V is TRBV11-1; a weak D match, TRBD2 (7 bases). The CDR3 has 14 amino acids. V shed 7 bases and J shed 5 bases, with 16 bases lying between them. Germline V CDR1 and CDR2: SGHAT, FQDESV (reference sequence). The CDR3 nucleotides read TGTGCCAGCAACCTTGGGGGGGGCGAAGATACGCAGTATTTT. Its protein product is CASNLGGGEDTQYF.

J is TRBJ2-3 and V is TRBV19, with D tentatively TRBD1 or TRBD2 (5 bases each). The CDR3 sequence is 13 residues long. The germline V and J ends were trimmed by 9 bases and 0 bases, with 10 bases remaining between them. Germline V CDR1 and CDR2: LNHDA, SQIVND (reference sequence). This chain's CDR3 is CASWGGSTDTQYF. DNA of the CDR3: TGTGCCAGCTGGGGCGGGAGCACAGATACGCAGTATTTT.

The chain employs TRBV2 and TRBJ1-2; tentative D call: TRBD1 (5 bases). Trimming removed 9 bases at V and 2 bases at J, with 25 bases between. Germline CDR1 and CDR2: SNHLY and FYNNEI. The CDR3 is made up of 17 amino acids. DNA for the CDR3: TGTGCCAGTTATCAGGACATTATTAACTCCCACAACTATGGCTACACCTTC. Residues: CASYQDIINSHNYGYTF.

DNA of the CDR3: TGTGCCAGCAGCCCCAGCTTTGGCACTGAAGCTTTCTTT. Encoded protein: CASSPSFGTEAFF. The genes are TRBV6-5 and TRBJ1-1; D call uncertain. Trimming removed 6 bases from V and 4 bases from J, with 12 bases in between. The CDR3 is 13 residues long. Germline V gives CDR1 MNHEY, CDR2 SVGAGI.

CDR3 sequence (DNA): TGTGCCAGCAGCGTAGACGACGGCCTGGGCTACGAGCAGTACTTC. This encodes CASSVDDGLGYEQYF. The chain recombines TRBV9 with TRBJ2-7; D is ambiguous. The CDR3 covers 15 residues. Germline CDR1 SGDLS, CDR2 YYNGEE. V lost 0 bases, J lost 3 bases, and 13 bases lay in between. The full variable domain, completed using reference TRBV9 and TRBJ2-7, is DSGVTQTPKHLITATGQRVTLRCSPRSGDLSVYWYQQSLDQGLQFLIQYYNGEERAKGNILERFSAQQFPDLHSELNLSSLELGDSALYFCASSVDDGLGYEQYFGPGTRLTVT.

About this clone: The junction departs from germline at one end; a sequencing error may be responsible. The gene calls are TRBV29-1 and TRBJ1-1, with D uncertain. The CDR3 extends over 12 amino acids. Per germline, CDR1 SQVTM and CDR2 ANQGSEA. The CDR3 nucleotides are TGCAGCGGTGAAGGGATGAACACTGAAGCTTTCTTT. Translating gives CSGEGMNTEAFF.

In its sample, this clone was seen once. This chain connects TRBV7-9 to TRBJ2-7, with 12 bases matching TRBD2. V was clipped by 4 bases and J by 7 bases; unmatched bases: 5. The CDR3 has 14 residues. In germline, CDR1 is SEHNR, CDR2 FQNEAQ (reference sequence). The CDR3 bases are TGTGCCAGCAGCTACCGTACTAGCGGGAGGGAGCAGTACTTC. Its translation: CASSYRTSGREQYF. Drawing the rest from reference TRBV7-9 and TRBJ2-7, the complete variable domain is DTGVSQNPRHKITKRGQNVTFRCDPISEHNRLYWYRQTLGQGPEFLTYFQNEAQLEKSRLLSDRFSAERPKGSFSTLEIQRTEQGDSAMYLCASSYRTSGREQYFGPGTRLTVT.

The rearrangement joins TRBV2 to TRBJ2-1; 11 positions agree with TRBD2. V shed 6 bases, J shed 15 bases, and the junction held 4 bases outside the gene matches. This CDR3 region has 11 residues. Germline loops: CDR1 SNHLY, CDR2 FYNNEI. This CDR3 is CASRLAGVWFF. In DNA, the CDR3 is TGTGCCAGCAGACTAGCGGGAGTGTGGTTCTTC.

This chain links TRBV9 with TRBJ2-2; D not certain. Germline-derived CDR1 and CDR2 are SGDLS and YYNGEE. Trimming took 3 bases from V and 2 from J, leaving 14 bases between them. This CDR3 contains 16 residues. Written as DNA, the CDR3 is TGTGCCAGCAGCGGGGCTCTGCGGAGTAACACCGGGGAGCTGTTTTTT. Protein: CASSGALRSNTGELFF.

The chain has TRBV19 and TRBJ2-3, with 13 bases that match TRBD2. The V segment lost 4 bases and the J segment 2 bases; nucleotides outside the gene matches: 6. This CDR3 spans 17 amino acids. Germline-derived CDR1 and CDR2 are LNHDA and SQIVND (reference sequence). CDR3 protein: CASSSPGLAGPTDTQYF. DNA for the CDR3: TGTGCCAGTAGTAGCCCGGGACTAGCGGGACCCACAGATACGCAGTATTTT.

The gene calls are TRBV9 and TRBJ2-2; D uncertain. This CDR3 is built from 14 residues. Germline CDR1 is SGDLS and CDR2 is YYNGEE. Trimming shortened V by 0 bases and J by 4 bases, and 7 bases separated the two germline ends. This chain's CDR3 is CASSVGRVTGELFF. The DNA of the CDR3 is TGTGCCAGCAGCGTAGGTAGGGTCACCGGGGAGCTGTTTTTT.